This T cell receptor (beta chain) stems from a study of cytomegalovirus exposure and HLA in healthy donors. Donors counted as nominally healthy when sampled, yet unrecorded immune exposures were likely. PCR employed 60 Vbeta and 13 Jbeta primers. Method: immunoSEQ multiplex PCR; TCRdb's copy keeps in-frame clones and lacks some. Seen here are 100,000 to 150,000 clones, 70% to 90% observed once, and the top ten hold approximately 1.4%. The CDR3 sequence is 14 residues long. Trimming removed 6 bases at V and 1 base at J, with 9 bases between. Looked up from germline, CDR1 is LNHDA and CDR2 is SQIVND (reference sequence).

V gene TRBV19 combines with J gene TRBJ1-4; no clear D. Sequencing was performed on PBMCs. This clonotype was sampled from a man in his forties in good health and CMV-seronegative. The CDR3 here is CASRIRETNEKLFF. For the CDR3, the DNA is TGTGCCAGTAGGATTCGAGAAACTAATGAAAAACTGTTTTTT. Full variable domain (missing parts from reference TRBV19 and TRBJ1-4): DGGITQSPKYLFRKEGQNVTLSCEQNLNHDAMYWYRQDPGQGLRLIYYSQIVNDFQKGDIAEGYSVSREKKESFPLTVTSAQKNPTAFYLCASRIRETNEKLFFGSGTQLSVL.